This is a list of T cell receptor beta chains from one sample in a study of blood T cell repertoires in COVID-19. Sequencing used immunoSEQ multiplex PCR; TCRdb keeps in-frame clones, though not all of them. Among around 200,000 clones listed, 89% were seen once. The material sequenced was peripheral blood. The receptors derive from a man aged 35 to 55 with acute or convalescent COVID-19. Both conserved end residues are trimmed from each CDR3.

TRBV6-2/TRBV6-3 | ASSYRQGAKETQY
TRBV5-1 | ASSLNRQLDTQY
TRBV5-1 | ASSLSSGGALDTQY
TRBV5-4 | ASSFDDRGGTEAF
TRBV9 | ASSVGRGGYNEQF
TRBV2 | ASSPWTSGGDTQY
TRBV7-9 | ASSSGDFSNTEAF
TRBV18 | ASSPFTGGGYGYT
TRBV28 | ATRNGGQYSGANVLT
TRBV19 | ASSGGGAYEQY
TRBV7-2 | ASSQQGNTEAF
TRBV6-6 | ASSATVSNQPQH
TRBV18 | ASSPGVAASSYEQY
TRBV28 | ASNLQGQGTEAF
TRBV18 | ASSLRARGYT
TRBV5-1 | ASSEGLAASTDTQY
TRBV7-2 | ASSFPDRGLFEQY
TRBV28 | ASSFPQGLNYGYT
TRBV4-1 | ASSQVFAGGPYEQY
TRBV4-1 | ASRRGNTEAF
TRBV5-5 | ASSLGVGTGELF
TRBV12-3/TRBV12-4 | ASRGTLDYGYT
TRBV19 | ASSFWDRVNEQY
TRBV10-1 | ASSASGGPQETQY
TRBV29-1 | SVVVGAVREAQY
TRBV5-1 | ASSPADGGVHGYT
TRBV6-4 | ASSDSEGGGYYGYT
TRBV5-4 | ASSYDSSYNSPLH
TRBV4-1 | ASSQEGPLQETQY
TRBV19 | ASSIGGATNEKLF
TRBV10-3 | ASAGGGSSSEYIEAF
TRBV6-4 | ASSDGFQVSF
TRBV6-5 | ASSYGDSHPYEQY
TRBV11-3 | ASSLLGGAGNEQF
TRBV3-1/TRBV3-2 | ASSSRTVVSEAF
TRBV27 | ASSLGGGEETQY
TRBV15 | ATSRRPSDRLVGNEQF
TRBV4-1 | ASSDKKSGASNYGYT
TRBV19 | ASSDPATGSKLY
TRBV6-5 | ASRRQGAYEQY
TRBV3-1/TRBV3-2 | ATTPSAGGGAADTQY
TRBV12-3/TRBV12-4 | ASRTRTGYEQY
TRBV10-3 | AISEGRGNTEAF
TRBV6-5 | ASSYPGAETGRYT
TRBV29-1 | SAGQLQAF
TRBV6-5 | ASSSRVSGYT
TRBV2 | ASSVQTAETQY
TRBV7-9 | ASTTGGTEAF
TRBV15 | ATSREPAGSYNEQF
TRBV2 | ASSPPGNQIIQY
TRBV7-2 | ASSFTGQGAGEQY
TRBV7-2 | ASSGTRQGYEKLF
TRBV28 | ASVTSGGATDTQY
TRBV10-3 | AMTTGGGNTEAF
TRBV15 | ATTPWDRGVSNYGYT
TRBV6-1 | ASSEQRNEKLF